The 11 T cell receptor beta chains given below trace back to one sample, sequenced in a study of T cells in Graves' hyperthyroidism and ophthalmopathy. Amplification of TCR beta CDR3 regions was performed using RNA transcripts as template. Primed by the HTBI set, a first-round RT-PCR was run on the TCR CDR3. TCRdb recomputed calls from the multiplex PCR reads with MiXCR, one row per CDR3 protein. The sample lists about 560,000 distinct CDR3 sequences; approximately 16% were seen once. The sample consisted of blood. Receptors were obtained from a woman between 18 and 29 years old with Graves' hyperthyroidism.

The chain has TRBV4-3 and TRBJ2-5; TRBD2 agrees at 8 bases. From germline, CDR1 is LGHNA and CDR2 YSLEER. Losses at the gene ends were 0 bases for V and 5 bases for J; bases not matched to a gene: 8. The CDR3 totals 16 residues. CDR3 in DNA: TGCGCCAGCAGCCAAGACCCCGGACTAGCATGGGAGACCCAGTACTTC. Its translation: CASSQDPGLAWETQYF.

This sequence joins TRBV5-1 and TRBJ2-3, with 13 positions matching TRBD2. The germline V gene has CDR1 SGHRS and CDR2 YFSETQ. The ends lost 4 bases at V and 1 base at J; junction bases unmatched: 3. This CDR3 has 16 amino acids. CDR3 region: CASSGGTSGGTDTQYF. CDR3 nucleotides: TGCGCCAGCAGCGGGGGGACTAGCGGGGGCACAGATACGCAGTATTTT.

This clonotype was found many times. The chain joins TRBV20-1 to TRBJ2-3; TRBD1 aligns across 7 bases. The trim removed 4 bases at V and 5 bases at J, leaving 12 bases unmatched. The CDR3 sequence is 15 residues long. CDR1 is DFQATT, CDR2 SNEGSKA, per germline (reference sequence). The CDR3 sequence: CSATFDRVHGDTQYF. DNA of the CDR3: TGCAGTGCTACTTTCGACAGGGTTCATGGAGATACGCAGTATTTT.

At least ten counts were recorded for this clonotype. This chain connects TRBV12-3 or TRBV12-4 to TRBJ1-2, with D unresolved. This CDR3 is built from 15 residues. V was shortened by 7 bases and J by 4 bases, with 19 bases between the two germline ends. The CDR3 loop reads CASTLGRRLIYGYTF. The DNA of the CDR3 is TGTGCCAGCACCCTAGGCAGGCGACTAATCTATGGCTACACCTTC.

This clonotype came up many times. The J gene is TRBJ2-3, the V gene TRBV2, with 9 positions matching TRBD1. Germline V gene sequence: CDR1 SNHLY, CDR2 FYNNEI. The CDR3 consists of 14 residues. The J segment lost 6 bases and the V segment lost 8 bases, leaving 9 bases of the junction unmatched. The CDR3 sequence: CASVGQGLRDTQYF. DNA of the CDR3: TGTGCCAGCGTGGGACAGGGATTGCGCGATACGCAGTATTTT. Complete variable domain (other parts from reference TRBV2 and TRBJ2-3): EPEVTQTPSHQVTQMGQEVILRCVPISNHLYFYWYRQILGQKVEFLVSFYNNEISEKSEIFDDQFSVERPDGSNFTLKIRSTKLEDSAMYFCASVGQGLRDTQYFGPGTRLTVL.

J is TRBJ1-5 and V is TRBV28, with D maybe TRBD1 (5 bases). Trimming took off 7 bases at V and 5 bases at J, with 18 bases between the two ends. CDR3 length: 15 amino acids. The germline V gene encodes CDR1 MDHEN and CDR2 SYDVKM. The CDR3 loop is CASTRGYRSDQPQHF. As DNA, the CDR3 is TGTGCCAGCACCCGGGGGTATAGGAGCGATCAGCCCCAGCATTTT.

A remark on this clonotype: A read error may be the cause here, since a much bigger clone is one base away. This chain connects TRBV20-1 to TRBJ1-5, with D unclear. CDR1 and CDR2 (germline): DFQATT, SNEGSKA (reference sequence). There are 13 residues in the CDR3. CDR3 DNA: TGCAGTGCTAGAGCGGATAGCAATCAGCCCCCGCATTTT. It yields the protein CSARADSNQPPHF.

There are many counts of this clonotype. The chain is built from TRBV6-1 and TRBJ2-7; D is uncertain. In germline, CDR1 is MNHNS, CDR2 SASEGT. This CDR3 has 13 amino acids. Trimming stripped 2 bases from V and 3 bases from J, with 8 bases between. For the CDR3, the DNA is TGTGCCAGCAGTGAAAGCACCAACTACGAGCAGTACTTC. The encoded protein is CASSESTNYEQYF.

This clonotype was seen at least ten times. The chain combines TRBV5-1 with TRBJ2-1, with 7 positions matching TRBD2. Germline CDR1 SGHRS, CDR2 YFSETQ. V lost 4 bases and J lost 5; bases outside the gene matches: 9. This CDR3 region has 15 residues. The CDR3 DNA follows: TGCGCCAGCAGCATAACCGGGACTACCAACAATGAGCAGTTCTTC. It specifies CASSITGTTNNEQFF.

This clonotype was detected ten times or more. Here the CDR3 DNA reads TGTGCCAGCAGCTTACCTCGGGGGAATGAGCAGTTCTTC. Its protein product is CASSLPRGNEQFF. J is TRBJ2-1 and V is TRBV11-2, with a weak D call TRBD2 (6 bases). Trimming pared 2 bases from V and 7 bases from J, leaving 9 bases between. There are 13 residues in the CDR3. Germline CDR1 reads SGHAT; CDR2 reads FQNNGV.

A few counts support this clonotype. The genes are TRBV2 and TRBJ2-1; 9 positions match TRBD1. Per germline, CDR1 SNHLY and CDR2 FYNNEI. This CDR3 is built from 12 residues. CDR3 coding DNA: TGTGTGGACAGGGGCTCCTACAATGAGCAGTTCTTC. The encoded protein is CVDRGSYNEQFF.